In this sample, the clone carrying this T cell receptor (beta chain) turned up many times. What it binds is unknown. What was amplified from RNA transcripts were TCR beta CDR3 regions. TCR CDR3 regions were first amplified by RT-PCR with HTBI primers. TCRdb reanalysed the multiplex PCR reads using MiXCR and keeps one entry per CDR3 protein. The sample lists hundreds of thousands of distinct CDR3 sequences, about 14% occurring once. In germline, CDR1 is GTSNPN, CDR2 SVGIG (reference sequence). This CDR3 region has 12 residues. V lost 2 bases to trimming and J lost 6 bases, with 8 bases between them. This sample was included in a study of T cells in Graves' hyperthyroidism and ophthalmopathy. Overall study context: Prior to any treatment, at the point of initial diagnosis, peripheral blood was collected.

Study observations and caveats: The majority of expanded thyroid clonotypes above 0.001 also appeared in blood.

The clonotype was recovered from a woman aged 18-30 years with Graves' hyperthyroidism. The sequenced material came from blood. This chain joins TRBV30 and TRBJ2-1, with D possibly being TRBD2 (6 bases). The chain's CDR3 is CAWSWDFNEQFF. Here the CDR3 DNA reads TGTGCCTGGAGTTGGGACTTCAATGAGCAGTTCTTC.